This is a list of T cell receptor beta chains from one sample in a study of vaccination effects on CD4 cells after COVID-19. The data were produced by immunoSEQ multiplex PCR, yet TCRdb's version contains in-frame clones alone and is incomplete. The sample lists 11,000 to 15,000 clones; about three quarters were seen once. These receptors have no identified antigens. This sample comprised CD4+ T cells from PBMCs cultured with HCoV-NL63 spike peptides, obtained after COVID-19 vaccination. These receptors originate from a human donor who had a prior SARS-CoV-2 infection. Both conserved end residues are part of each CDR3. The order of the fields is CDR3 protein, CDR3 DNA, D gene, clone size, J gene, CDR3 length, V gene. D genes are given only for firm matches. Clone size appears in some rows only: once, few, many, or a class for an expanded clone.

CASSPWGAREKLFF	TGTGCCAGCTCACCATGGGGGGCGCGTGAAAAACTGTTTTTT	.	.	TRBJ1-4	14	TRBV18
CASSDAPSRRSNEQFF	TGTGCCAGCAGCGACGCCCCTAGCAGGAGGTCCAATGAGCAGTTCTTC	.	.	TRBJ2-1	16	TRBV11-1
CASTTKRPGLGPLEQYF	TGTGCCAGCACCACCAAAAGACCGGGACTAGGTCCTCTCGAGCAGTACTTC	TRBD2	.	TRBJ2-7	17	TRBV9
CASSLDPGGSTEAFF	TGCGCCAGCAGCTTGGACCCCGGCGGGAGCACTGAAGCTTTCTTT	.	.	TRBJ1-1	15	TRBV5-1
CASSVRPSEAYEQYF	TGTGCCAGCAGCGTAAGACCTAGCGAGGCCTACGAGCAGTACTTC	.	.	TRBJ2-7	15	TRBV9
CASSFMEKRSPLHF	TGTGCCAGCAGCTTTATGGAGAAGCGTTCACCCCTCCACTTT	.	.	TRBJ1-6	14	TRBV5-4
CASSFSGGANVLTF	TGTGCCAGCAGTTTTTCGGGGGGGGCCAACGTCCTGACTTTC	.	.	TRBJ2-6	14	TRBV7-9
CASSPPGARSDEQFF	TGTGCCAGCAGCCCTCCGGGCGCGAGGAGCGATGAGCAGTTCTTC	.	.	TRBJ2-1	15	TRBV7-2
CASSPRPAVQGDSPLHF	TGTGCCAGCTCACCTCGGCCCGCGGTCCAGGGGGATTCACCCCTCCACTTT	TRBD1	.	TRBJ1-6	17	TRBV18
CASSLGRGRREQYF	TGTGCCAGCAGCTTGGGCAGGGGGCGTCGCGAGCAGTACTTC	TRBD1	.	TRBJ2-7	14	TRBV7-8
CASSLDRGTYEQYF	TGTGCCAGCTCTCTGGACAGGGGCACCTACGAGCAGTACTTC	TRBD1	few	TRBJ2-7	14	TRBV18
CASSVARARKNTEAFF	TGTGCCAGCAGCGTAGCGCGGGCGCGGAAGAACACTGAAGCTTTCTTT	.	once	TRBJ1-1	16	TRBV9
CASSNPGTSPVATNEKLFF	TGTGCCAGCAGCAACCCCGGGACATCCCCCGTTGCAACTAATGAAAAACTGTTTTTT	.	.	TRBJ1-4	19	TRBV11-2
CASSLGGESSYEQYF	TGTGCCAGCAGCTTAGGGGGGGAGAGCTCCTACGAGCAGTACTTC	TRBD2	once	TRBJ2-7	15	TRBV7-3
CASSFRGWNTEAFF	TGTGCCAGCAGCTTTAGGGGGTGGAACACTGAAGCTTTCTTT	.	.	TRBJ1-1	14	TRBV7-2
CASSEASPPGLMDSPLHF	TGTGCCAGCAGTGAAGCTTCTCCCCCCGGACTGATGGACTCACCCCTCCACTTT	.	.	TRBJ1-6	18	TRBV2
CASTSTGRVTEAFF	TGTGCCAGCACTTCAACAGGGAGGGTCACTGAAGCTTTCTTT	.	.	TRBJ1-1	14	TRBV5-6
CSVTGTSTANEQFF	TGCAGCGTCACTGGGACTAGCACGGCCAATGAGCAGTTCTTC	TRBD2	.	TRBJ2-1	14	TRBV29-1
CASRGQPATNEKLFF	TGTGCCAGCAGGGGGCAGCCGGCAACTAATGAAAAACTGTTTTTT	.	.	TRBJ1-4	15	TRBV2
CASSHQSGGGTDTQYF	TGTGCCAGCAGCCATCAGAGCGGGGGTGGCACAGATACGCAGTATTTT	TRBD2	.	TRBJ2-3	16	TRBV7-2
CASSLVTHSYEQYF	TGCGCCAGCAGCTTGGTCACACACTCCTACGAGCAGTACTTC	.	once	TRBJ2-7	14	TRBV5-1
CASSRDRGNTEAFF	TGTGCCAGCAGCCGAGACAGGGGCAACACTGAAGCTTTCTTT	TRBD1	.	TRBJ1-1	14	TRBV3-1/TRBV3-2
CAWSKDRDTEAFF	TGTGCCTGGAGTAAGGACAGGGACACTGAAGCTTTCTTT	TRBD1	medium-sized	TRBJ1-1	13	TRBV30
CASSLTRRVVYQPQHF	TGTGCCAGCAGCTTGACAAGGAGGGTCGTTTATCAGCCCCAGCATTTT	.	.	TRBJ1-5	16	TRBV2
CAWSPEWGNTIYF	TGTGCCTGGAGCCCGGAATGGGGAAACACCATATATTTT	.	few	TRBJ1-3	13	TRBV30
CASSQSRETQYF	TGTGCCAGCAGCCAATCACGAGAGACCCAGTACTTC	.	.	TRBJ2-5	12	TRBV3-1/TRBV3-2